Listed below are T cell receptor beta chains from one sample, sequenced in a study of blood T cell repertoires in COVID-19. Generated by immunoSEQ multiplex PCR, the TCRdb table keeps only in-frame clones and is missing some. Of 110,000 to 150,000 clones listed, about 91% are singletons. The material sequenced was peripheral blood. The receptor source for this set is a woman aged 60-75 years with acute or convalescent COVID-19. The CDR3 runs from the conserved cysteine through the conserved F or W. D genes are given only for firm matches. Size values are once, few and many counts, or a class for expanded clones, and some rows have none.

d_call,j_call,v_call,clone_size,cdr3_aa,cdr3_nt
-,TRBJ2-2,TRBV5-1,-,CASSLDRTNTGELFF,TGCGCCAGCAGCTTGGACAGGACGAACACCGGGGAGCTGTTTTTT
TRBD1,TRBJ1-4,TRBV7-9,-,CASSSTGGPNEKLFF,TGTGCCAGCAGCTCTACAGGGGGCCCTAATGAAAAACTGTTTTTT
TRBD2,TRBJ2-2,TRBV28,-,CASSFARGGSTTGELFF,TGTGCCAGCAGTTTTGCCCGGGGGGGCTCCACTACCGGGGAGCTGTTTTTT
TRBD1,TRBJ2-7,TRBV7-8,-,CASSKNWDSRYEQYF,TGTGCCAGCAGCAAAAATTGGGACAGTCGGTACGAGCAGTACTTC
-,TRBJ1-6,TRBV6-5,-,CASSRTEYWNSPLHF,TGTGCCAGCAGCCGCACAGAATATTGGAATTCACCCCTCCACTTT
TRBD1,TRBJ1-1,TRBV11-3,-,CASSLGQVNTEAFF,TGTGCCAGCAGCCTGGGACAGGTGAACACTGAAGCTTTCTTT
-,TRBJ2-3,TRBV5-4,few,CASSPKNQGPSDTQYF,TGTGCCAGCAGCCCTAAGAATCAGGGGCCGTCAGATACGCAGTATTTT
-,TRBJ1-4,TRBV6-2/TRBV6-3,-,CASSGTGNRREKLFF,TGTGCCAGCAGTGGAACGGGAAATCGACGGGAAAAACTGTTTTTT
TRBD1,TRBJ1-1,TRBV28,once,CASRGTGGLAFF,TGTGCCAGCAGAGGGACAGGGGGTCTAGCTTTCTTT
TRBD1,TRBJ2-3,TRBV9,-,CASSVRTGNTDTQYF,TGTGCCAGCAGCGTAAGGACAGGAAACACAGATACGCAGTATTTT
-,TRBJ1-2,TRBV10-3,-,CAISEENRLYGYTF,TGTGCCATCAGTGAGGAGAACAGGCTTTATGGCTACACCTTC
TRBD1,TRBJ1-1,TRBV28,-,CASRYPDRDTEAFF,TGTGCCAGCCGCTACCCTGACAGGGACACTGAAGCTTTCTTT
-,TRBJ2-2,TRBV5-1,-,CASSLWSAGELFF,TGCGCCAGCAGCCTATGGTCGGCCGGGGAGCTGTTTTTT
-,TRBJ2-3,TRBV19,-,CASSSQGPSTDTQYF,TGTGCCAGTAGTTCCCAGGGCCCTTCAACAGATACGCAGTATTTT
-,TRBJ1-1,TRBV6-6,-,CAGKRGQGITEAFF,TGTGCCGGTAAGAGAGGGCAGGGGATCACTGAAGCTTTCTTT
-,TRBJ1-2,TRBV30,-,CAWSLLDLYGYTF,TGTGCCTGGAGCCTACTCGACTTATATGGCTACACCTTC
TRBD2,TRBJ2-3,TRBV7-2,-,CASSSKVAGGTDTQYF,TGTGCCAGCAGCTCAAAGGTGGCGGGGGGCACAGATACGCAGTATTTT
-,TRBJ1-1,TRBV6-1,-,CASSEALVRGTEAFF,TGTGCCAGCAGTGAAGCGCTTGTGAGAGGCACTGAAGCTTTCTTT
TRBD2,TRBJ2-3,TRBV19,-,CASSIGSAGESTDTQYF,TGTGCCAGTAGTATCGGGTCAGCGGGGGAGAGCACAGATACGCAGTATTTT
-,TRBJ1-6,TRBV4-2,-,CASTTETEYSPLHF,TGTGCCAGCACTACGGAGACAGAGTATTCACCCCTCCACTTT
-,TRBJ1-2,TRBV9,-,CASSPPGAPYGYTF,TGTGCCAGCAGCCCCCCAGGGGCCCCATATGGCTACACCTTC
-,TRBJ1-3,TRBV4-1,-,CASSQDAVRAAPGNTIYF,TGCGCCAGCAGCCAAGATGCGGTTAGAGCGGCCCCTGGAAACACCATATATTTT
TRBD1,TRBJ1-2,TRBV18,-,CASSRTGGGYTF,TGTGCCAGCTCACGGACAGGGGGCGGCTACACCTTC
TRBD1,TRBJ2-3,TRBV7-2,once,CASSQQGVGDTQYF,TGTGCCAGCAGCCAACAGGGGGTCGGAGATACGCAGTATTTT
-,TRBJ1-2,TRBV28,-,CASSLQAYGYTF,TGTGCCAGCAGTTTACAGGCCTATGGCTACACCTTC
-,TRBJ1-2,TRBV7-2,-,CASSFGREEGYTF,TGTGCCAGCAGCTTTGGCAGGGAGGAGGGCTACACCTTC
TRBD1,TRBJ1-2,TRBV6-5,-,CASSLTGGAYGYTF,TGTGCCAGCAGTCTTACAGGGGGCGCGTATGGCTACACCTTC
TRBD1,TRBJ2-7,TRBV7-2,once,CASSLWTGDYEQYF,TGTGCCAGCAGTCTCTGGACAGGGGACTACGAGCAGTACTTC
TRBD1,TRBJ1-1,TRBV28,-,CASTPWGQGESGAFF,TGTGCCAGCACCCCATGGGGACAGGGGGAATCGGGGGCTTTCTTT
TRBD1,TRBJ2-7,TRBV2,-,CASRRDSSYEQYF,TGTGCCAGCCGTCGGGACAGCTCCTACGAGCAGTACTTC
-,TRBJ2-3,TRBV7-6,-,CASSLIQGRTDTQYF,TGTGCCAGCAGCTTAATTCAGGGGCGCACAGATACGCAGTATTTT
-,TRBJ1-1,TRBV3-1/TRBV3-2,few,CASSQDYRNTEAFF,TGTGCCAGCAGCCAAGATTACAGGAACACTGAAGCTTTCTTT